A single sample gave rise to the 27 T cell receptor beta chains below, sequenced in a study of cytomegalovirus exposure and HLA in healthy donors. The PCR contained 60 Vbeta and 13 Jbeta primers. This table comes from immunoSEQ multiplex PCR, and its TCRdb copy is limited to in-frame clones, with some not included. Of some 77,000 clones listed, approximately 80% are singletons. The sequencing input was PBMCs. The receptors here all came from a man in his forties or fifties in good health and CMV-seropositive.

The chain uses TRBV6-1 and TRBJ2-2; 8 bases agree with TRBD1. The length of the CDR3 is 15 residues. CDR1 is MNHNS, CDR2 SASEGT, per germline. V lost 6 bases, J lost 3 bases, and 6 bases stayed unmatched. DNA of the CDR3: TGTGCCAGCAGCCCCGGACAGGGTTACACCGGGGAGCTGTTTTTT. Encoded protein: CASSPGQGYTGELFF.

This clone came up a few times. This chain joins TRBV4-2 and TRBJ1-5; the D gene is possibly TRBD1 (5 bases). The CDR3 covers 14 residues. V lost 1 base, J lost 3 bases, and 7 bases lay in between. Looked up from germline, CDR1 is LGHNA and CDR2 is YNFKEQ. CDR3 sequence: CASSQGTYNQPQHF. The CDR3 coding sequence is TGTGCCAGCAGCCAAGGGACATACAATCAGCCCCAGCATTTT.

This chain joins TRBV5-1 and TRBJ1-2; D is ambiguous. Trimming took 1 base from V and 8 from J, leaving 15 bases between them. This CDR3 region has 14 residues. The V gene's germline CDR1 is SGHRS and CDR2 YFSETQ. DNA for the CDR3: TGCGCCAGCAGCTTGCCAGATATCATAACGGGCTACACCTTC. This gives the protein CASSLPDIITGYTF.

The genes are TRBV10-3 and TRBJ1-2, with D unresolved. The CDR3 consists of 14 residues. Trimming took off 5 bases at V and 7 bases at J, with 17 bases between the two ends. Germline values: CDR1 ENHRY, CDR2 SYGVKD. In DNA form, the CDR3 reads TGTGCCATCAGTACGAGGGCTGGGGAGATTGGCTACACCTTC. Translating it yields CAISTRAGEIGYTF.

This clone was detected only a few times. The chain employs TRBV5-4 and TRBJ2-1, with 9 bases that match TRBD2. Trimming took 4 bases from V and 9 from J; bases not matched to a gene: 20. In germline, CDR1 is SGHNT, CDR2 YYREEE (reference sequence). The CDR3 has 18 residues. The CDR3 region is CASSPMTSGAVRHSEQFF. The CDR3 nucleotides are TGTGCCAGCAGCCCAATGACTAGCGGAGCCGTTAGACATAGTGAGCAGTTCTTC.

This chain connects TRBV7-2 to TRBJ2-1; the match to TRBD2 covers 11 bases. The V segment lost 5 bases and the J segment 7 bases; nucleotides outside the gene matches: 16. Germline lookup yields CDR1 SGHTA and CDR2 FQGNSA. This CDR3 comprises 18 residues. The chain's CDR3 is CASSPSPHIAGGLNEQFF. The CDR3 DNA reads TGTGCCAGCAGCCCATCACCTCATATAGCGGGAGGGCTGAATGAGCAGTTCTTC. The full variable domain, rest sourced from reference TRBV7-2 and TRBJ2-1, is GAGVSQSPSNKVTEKGKDVELRCDPISGHTALYWYRQSLGQGLEFLIYFQGNSAPDKSGLPSDRFSAERTGGSVSTLTIQRTQQEDSAVYLCASSPSPHIAGGLNEQFFGPGTRLTVL.

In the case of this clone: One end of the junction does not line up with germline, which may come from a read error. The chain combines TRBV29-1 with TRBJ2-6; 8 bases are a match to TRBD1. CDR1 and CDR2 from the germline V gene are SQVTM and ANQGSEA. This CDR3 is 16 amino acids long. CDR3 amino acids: CSVSTGGISGANGLTF. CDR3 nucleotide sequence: TGCAGCGTTTCCACAGGGGGAATTTCTGGGGCCAACGGCCTGACTTTC.

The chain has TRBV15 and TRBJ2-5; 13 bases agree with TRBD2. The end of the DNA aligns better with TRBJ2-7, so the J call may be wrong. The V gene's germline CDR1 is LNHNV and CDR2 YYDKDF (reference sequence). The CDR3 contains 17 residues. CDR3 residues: CATDDRGGTSGNYEQYF. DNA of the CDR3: TGTGCCACAGATGACAGGGGAGGGACTAGCGGGAACTACGAGCAGTACTTC.

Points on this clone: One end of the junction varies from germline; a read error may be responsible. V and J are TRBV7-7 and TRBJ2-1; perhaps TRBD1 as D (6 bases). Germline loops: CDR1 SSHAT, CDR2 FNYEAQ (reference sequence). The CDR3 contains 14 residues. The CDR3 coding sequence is TGTGCTAGCAGCTTAGGACAGCCTACGGATGAGCAGTTCTTC. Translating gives CASSLGQPTDEQFF.

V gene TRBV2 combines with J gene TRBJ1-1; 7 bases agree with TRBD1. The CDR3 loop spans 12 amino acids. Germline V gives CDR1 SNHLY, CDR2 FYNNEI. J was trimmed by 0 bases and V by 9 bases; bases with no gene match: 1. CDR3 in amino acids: CASGQVNTEAFF. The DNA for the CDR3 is TGTGCCAGTGGACAGGTGAACACTGAAGCTTTCTTT. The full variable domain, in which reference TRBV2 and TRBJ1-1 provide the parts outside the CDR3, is EPEVTQTPSHQVTQMGQEVILRCVPISNHLYFYWYRQILGQKVEFLVSFYNNEISEKSEIFDDQFSVERPDGSNFTLKIRSTKLEDSAMYFCASGQVNTEAFFGQGTRLTVV.

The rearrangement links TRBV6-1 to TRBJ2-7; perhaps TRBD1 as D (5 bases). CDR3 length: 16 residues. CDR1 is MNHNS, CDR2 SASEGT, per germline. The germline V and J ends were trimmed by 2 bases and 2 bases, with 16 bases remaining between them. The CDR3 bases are TGTGCCAGCAGTGAAATGTCTACAGGAATAACCTACGAGCAGTACTTC. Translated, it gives CASSEMSTGITYEQYF.

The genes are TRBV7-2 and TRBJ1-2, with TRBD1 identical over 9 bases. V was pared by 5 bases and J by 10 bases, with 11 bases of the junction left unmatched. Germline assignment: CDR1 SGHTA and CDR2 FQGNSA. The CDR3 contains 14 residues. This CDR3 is CASSRPGQGRNYTF. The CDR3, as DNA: TGTGCCAGCAGCCGTCCGGGACAGGGTCGTAACTACACCTTC.

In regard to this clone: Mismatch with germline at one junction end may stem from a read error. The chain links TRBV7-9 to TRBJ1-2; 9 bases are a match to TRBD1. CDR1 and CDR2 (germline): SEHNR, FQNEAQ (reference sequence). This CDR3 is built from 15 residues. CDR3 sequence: CSSSFGDRDGFGYTF. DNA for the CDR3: TGTTCCAGCTCCTTCGGGGACAGGGATGGATTTGGCTACACCTTC.

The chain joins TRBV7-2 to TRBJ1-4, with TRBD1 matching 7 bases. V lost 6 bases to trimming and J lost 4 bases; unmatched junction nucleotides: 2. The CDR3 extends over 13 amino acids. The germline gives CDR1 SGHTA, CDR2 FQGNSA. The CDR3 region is CASRGQRNEKLFF. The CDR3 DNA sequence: TGTGCCAGCAGGGGACAGCGTAATGAAAAACTGTTTTTT. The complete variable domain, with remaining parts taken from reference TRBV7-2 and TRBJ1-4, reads GAGVSQSPSNKVTEKGKDVELRCDPISGHTALYWYRQSLGQGLEFLIYFQGNSAPDKSGLPSDRFSAERTGGSVSTLTIQRTQQEDSAVYLCASRGQRNEKLFFGSGTQLSVL.

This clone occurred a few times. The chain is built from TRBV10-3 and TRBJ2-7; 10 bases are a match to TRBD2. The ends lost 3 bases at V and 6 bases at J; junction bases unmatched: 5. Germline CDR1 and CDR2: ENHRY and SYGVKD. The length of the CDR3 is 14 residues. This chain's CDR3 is CAISERLAGVEQYF. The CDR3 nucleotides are TGTGCCATCAGTGAAAGGCTAGCGGGAGTCGAGCAGTACTTC.

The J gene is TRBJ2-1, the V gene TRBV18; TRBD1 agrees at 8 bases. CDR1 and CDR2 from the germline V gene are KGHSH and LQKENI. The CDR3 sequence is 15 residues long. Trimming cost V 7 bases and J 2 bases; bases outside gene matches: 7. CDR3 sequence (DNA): TGTGCCAGCTTCCCCGGGACAGGACCCTACAATGAGCAGTTCTTC. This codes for CASFPGTGPYNEQFF. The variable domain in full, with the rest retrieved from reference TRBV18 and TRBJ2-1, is NAGVMQNPRHLVRRRGQEARLRCSPMKGHSHVYWYRQLPEEGLKFMVYLQKENIIDESGMPKERFSAEFPKEGPSILRIQQVVRGDSAAYFCASFPGTGPYNEQFFGPGTRLTVL.

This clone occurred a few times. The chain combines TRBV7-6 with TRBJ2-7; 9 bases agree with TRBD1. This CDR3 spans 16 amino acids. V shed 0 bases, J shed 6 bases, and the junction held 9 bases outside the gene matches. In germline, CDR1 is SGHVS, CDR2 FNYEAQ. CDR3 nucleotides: TGTGCCAGCAGCTTAGCCACCGGGACAGGGCAGCTCGAGCAGTACTTC. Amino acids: CASSLATGTGQLEQYF.

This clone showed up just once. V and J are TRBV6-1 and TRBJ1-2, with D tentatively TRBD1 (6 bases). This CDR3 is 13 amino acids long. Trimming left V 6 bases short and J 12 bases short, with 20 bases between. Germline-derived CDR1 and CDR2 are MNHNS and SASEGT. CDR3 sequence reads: CASRGSGHRGNTF. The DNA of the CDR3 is TGTGCCAGCAGGGGGTCGGGACACCGCGGAAACACCTTC.

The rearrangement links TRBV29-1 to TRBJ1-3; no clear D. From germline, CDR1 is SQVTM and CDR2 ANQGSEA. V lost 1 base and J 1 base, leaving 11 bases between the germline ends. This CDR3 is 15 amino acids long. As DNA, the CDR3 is TGCAGCGTTGAAGCCTGGGCGGGGTCTGGAAACACCATATATTTT. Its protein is CSVEAWAGSGNTIYF.

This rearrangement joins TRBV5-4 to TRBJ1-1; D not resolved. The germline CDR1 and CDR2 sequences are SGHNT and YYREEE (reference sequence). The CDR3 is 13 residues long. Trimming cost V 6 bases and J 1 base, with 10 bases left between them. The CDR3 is CASTLPPNTEAFF. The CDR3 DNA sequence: TGTGCCAGCACCCTTCCCCCGAACACTGAAGCTTTCTTT.

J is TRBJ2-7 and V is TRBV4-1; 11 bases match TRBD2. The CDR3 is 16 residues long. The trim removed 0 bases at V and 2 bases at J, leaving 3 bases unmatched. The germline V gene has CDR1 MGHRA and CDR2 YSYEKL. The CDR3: CASSQEGTSGTYEQYF. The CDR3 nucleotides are TGCGCCAGCAGCCAAGAGGGGACTAGCGGAACCTACGAGCAGTACTTC.

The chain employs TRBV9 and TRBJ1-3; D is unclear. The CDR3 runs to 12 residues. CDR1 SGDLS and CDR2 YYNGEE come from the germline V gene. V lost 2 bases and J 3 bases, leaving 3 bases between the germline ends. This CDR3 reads CASSVSGNTIYF. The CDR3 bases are TGTGCCAGCAGCGTTAGTGGAAACACCATATATTTT. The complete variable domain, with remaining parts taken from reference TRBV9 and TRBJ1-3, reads DSGVTQTPKHLITATGQRVTLRCSPRSGDLSVYWYQQSLDQGLQFLIQYYNGEERAKGNILERFSAQQFPDLHSELNLSSLELGDSALYFCASSVSGNTIYFGEGSWLTVV.

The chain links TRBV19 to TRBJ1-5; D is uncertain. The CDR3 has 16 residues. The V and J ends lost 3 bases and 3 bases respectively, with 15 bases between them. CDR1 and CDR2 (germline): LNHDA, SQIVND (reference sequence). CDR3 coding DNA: TGTGCCAGTAGTATTCTTGAGGAAAGGATCAATCAGCCCCAGCATTTT. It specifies CASSILEERINQPQHF.

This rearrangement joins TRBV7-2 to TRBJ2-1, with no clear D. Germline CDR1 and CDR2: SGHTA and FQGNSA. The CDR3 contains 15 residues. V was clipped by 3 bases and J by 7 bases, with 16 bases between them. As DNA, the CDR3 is TGTGCCAGCAGCTTGGGCCCGAGTGGGCCAAATGAGCAGTTCTTC. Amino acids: CASSLGPSGPNEQFF.

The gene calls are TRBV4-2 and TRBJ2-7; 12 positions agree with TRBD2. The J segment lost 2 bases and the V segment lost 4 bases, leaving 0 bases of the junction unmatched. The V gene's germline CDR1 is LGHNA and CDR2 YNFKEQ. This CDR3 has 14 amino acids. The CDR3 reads CASSRLAGAYEQYF. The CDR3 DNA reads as TGTGCCAGCAGCCGACTAGCGGGAGCCTACGAGCAGTACTTC.

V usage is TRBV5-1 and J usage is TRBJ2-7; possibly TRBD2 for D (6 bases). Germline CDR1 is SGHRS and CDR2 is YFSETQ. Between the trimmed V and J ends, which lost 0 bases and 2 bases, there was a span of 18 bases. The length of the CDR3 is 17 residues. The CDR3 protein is CASSLELAVLNPYEQYF. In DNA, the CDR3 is TGCGCCAGCAGCTTGGAATTAGCGGTCCTAAACCCCTACGAGCAGTACTTC. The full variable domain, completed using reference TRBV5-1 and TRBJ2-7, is KAGVTQTPRYLIKTRGQQVTLSCSPISGHRSVSWYQQTPGQGLQFLFEYFSETQRNKGNFPGRFSGRQFSNSRSEMNVSTLELGDSALYLCASSLELAVLNPYEQYFGPGTRLTVT.

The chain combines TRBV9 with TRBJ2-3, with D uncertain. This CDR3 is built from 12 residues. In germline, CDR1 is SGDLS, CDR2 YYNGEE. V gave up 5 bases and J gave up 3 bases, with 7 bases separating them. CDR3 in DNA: TGTGCCAGCAGTCGTAGAACAGATACGCAGTATTTT. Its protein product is CASSRRTDTQYF.